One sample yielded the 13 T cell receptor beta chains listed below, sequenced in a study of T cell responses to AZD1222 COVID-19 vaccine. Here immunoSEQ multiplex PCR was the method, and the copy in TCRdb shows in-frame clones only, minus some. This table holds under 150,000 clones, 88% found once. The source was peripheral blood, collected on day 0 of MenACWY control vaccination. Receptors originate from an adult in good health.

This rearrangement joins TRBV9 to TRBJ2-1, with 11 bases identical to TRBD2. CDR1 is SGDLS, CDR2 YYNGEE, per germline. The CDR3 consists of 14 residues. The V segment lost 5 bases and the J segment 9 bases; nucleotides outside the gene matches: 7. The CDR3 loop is CASRPGLAAIEQFF. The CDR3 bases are TGTGCCAGCAGACCGGGACTAGCGGCCATTGAGCAGTTCTTC.

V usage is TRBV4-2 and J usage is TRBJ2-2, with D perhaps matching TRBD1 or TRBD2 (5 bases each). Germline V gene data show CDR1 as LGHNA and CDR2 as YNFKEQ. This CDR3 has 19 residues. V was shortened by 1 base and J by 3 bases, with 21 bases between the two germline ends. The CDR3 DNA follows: TGTGCCAGCAGCCAAGTTGGGTTTAGGGACGGCCAATACACCGGGGAGCTGTTTTTT. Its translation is CASSQVGFRDGQYTGELFF.

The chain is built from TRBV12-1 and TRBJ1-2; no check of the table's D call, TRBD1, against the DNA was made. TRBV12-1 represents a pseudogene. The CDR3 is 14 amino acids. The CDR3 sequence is CASSPDRVGYGYTF. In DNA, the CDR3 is TGTGCCAGCAGCCCGGACAGGGTCGGGTATGGCTACACCTTC.

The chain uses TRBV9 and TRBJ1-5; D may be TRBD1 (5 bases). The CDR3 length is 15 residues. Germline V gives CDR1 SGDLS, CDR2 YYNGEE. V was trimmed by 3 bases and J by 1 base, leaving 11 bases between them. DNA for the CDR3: TGTGCCAGCAGCGCATCAGGGTACAGCAATCAGCCCCAGCATTTT. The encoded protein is CASSASGYSNQPQHF.

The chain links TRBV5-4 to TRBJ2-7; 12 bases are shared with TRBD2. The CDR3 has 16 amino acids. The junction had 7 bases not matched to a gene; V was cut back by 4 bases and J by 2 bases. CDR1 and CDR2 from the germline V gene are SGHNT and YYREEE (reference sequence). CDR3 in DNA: TGTGCCAGCAGCGAGTGGACTAGCGGGGTTCCCTACGAGCAGTACTTC. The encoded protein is CASSEWTSGVPYEQYF. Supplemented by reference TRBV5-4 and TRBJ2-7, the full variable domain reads ETGVTQSPTHLIKTRGQQVTLRCSSQSGHNTVSWYQQALGQGPQFIFQYYREEENGRGNFPPRFSGLQFPNYSSELNVNALELDDSALYLCASSEWTSGVPYEQYFGPGTRLTVT.

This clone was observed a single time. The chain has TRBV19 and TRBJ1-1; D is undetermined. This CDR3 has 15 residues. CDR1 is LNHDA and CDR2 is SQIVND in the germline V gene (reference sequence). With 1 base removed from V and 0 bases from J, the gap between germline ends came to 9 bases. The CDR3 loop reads CASSIGTVLNTEAFF. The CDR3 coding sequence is TGTGCCAGTAGTATAGGAACGGTCTTGAACACTGAAGCTTTCTTT.

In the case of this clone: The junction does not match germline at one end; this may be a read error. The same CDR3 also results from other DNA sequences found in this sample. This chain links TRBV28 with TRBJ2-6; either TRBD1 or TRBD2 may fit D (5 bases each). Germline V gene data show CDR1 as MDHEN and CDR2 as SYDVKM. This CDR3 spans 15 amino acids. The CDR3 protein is CASSISGSGANVLTF. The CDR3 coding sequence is TGTGCCAGCAGCATCTCGGGATCTGGGGCCAACGTCCTGACCTTC.

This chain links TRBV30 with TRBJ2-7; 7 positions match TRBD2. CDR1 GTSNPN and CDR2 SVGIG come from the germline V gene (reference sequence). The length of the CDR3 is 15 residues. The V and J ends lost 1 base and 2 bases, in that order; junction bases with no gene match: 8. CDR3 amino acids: CAWSGGDYPPYEQYF. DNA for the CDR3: TGTGCCTGGAGTGGAGGGGACTACCCGCCCTACGAGCAGTACTTC.

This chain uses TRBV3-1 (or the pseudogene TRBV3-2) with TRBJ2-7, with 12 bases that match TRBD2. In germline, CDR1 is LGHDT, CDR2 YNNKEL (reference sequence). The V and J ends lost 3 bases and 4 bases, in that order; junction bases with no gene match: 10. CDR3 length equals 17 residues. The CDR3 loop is CASSHTGLAGSEYEQYF. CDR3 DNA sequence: TGTGCCAGCAGCCATACCGGACTAGCGGGAAGCGAGTACGAGCAGTACTTC.

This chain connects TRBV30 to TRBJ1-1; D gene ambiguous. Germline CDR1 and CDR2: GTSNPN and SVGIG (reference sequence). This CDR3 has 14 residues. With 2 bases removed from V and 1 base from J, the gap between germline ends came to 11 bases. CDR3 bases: TGTGCCTGGAGTATGGTTGGGTGGAACACTGAAGCTTTCTTT. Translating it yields CAWSMVGWNTEAFF.

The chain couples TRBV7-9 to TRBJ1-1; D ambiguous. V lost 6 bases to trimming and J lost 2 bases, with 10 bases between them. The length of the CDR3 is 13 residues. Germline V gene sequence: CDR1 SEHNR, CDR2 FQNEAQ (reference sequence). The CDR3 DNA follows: TGTGCCAGCAGACGCGAGGGTAACACTGAAGCTTTCTTT. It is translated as CASRREGNTEAFF. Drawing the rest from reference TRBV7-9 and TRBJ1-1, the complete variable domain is DTGVSQNPRHKITKRGQNVTFRCDPISEHNRLYWYRQTLGQGPEFLTYFQNEAQLEKSRLLSDRFSAERPKGSFSTLEIQRTEQGDSAMYLCASRREGNTEAFFGQGTRLTVV.

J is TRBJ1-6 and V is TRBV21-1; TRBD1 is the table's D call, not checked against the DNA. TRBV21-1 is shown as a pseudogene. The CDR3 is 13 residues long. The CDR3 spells CASSQGLNSPLHF. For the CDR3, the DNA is TGTGCCAGCAGCCAGGGATTGAATTCACCCCTCCACTTT.

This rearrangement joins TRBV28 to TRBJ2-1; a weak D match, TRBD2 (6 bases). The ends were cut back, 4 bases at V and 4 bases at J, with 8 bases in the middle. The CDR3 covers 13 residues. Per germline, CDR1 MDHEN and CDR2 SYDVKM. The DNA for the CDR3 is TGTGCCAGCAGTTGGGGACTTTACAATGAGCAGTTCTTC. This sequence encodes CASSWGLYNEQFF.